A single sample is the source of the 29 T cell receptor beta chains below, sequenced in a study of T cell repertoires in cytomegalovirus infection. TCRdb re-derived calls from the reads in MiXCR, one entry per CDR3 protein. Of some 440,000 distinct CDR3 sequences listed, roughly a third were seen once; the top ten hold around 15%. Material for sequencing was PBMCs. The source of these receptors is a human donor in good health (CMV status not recorded). Some clones in this sample may be carry-over from other donors' samples.

This chain connects TRBV6-2 or TRBV6-3 to TRBJ1-2; D is perhaps TRBD1 (6 bases). Germline CDR1 is MNHEY and CDR2 is SVGEGT. The CDR3 has 16 amino acids. With 5 bases removed from V and 2 bases from J, the gap between germline ends came to 18 bases. The CDR3 sequence is CASSTRPGQGNYGYTF. As DNA, the CDR3 is TGTGCCAGCAGTACTCGCCCCGGGCAGGGGAACTATGGCTACACCTTC.

This clonotype was recorded at least ten times. This rearrangement joins TRBV7-4 to TRBJ1-2; D is undetermined. Looked up from germline, CDR1 is SGHVT and CDR2 is SQSDAQ. Trimming stripped 4 bases from V and 3 bases from J, with 12 bases between. The CDR3 contains 14 residues. CDR3 protein: CASSSSPTHYGYTF. CDR3 nucleotides: TGTGCCAGCAGCTCAAGTCCCACCCACTATGGCTACACCTTC.

This clonotype was seen a few times. This chain links TRBV7-2 with TRBJ1-5, with D perhaps TRBD1 (5 bases). The CDR3 totals 13 residues. Trimming pared 7 bases from V and 1 base from J, leaving 8 bases between. The V gene's germline CDR1 is SGHTA and CDR2 FQGNSA. In DNA, the CDR3 is TGTGCCAGCAACGGGGGGAGCAATCAGCCCCAGCATTTT. Its protein product is CASNGGSNQPQHF.

A word on this clonotype: A much bigger clone sits one base away, suggesting this may be a read error. J is TRBJ2-5 and V is TRBV7-2, with 8 bases aligning to TRBD2. CDR1 SGHTA and CDR2 FQGNSA come from the germline V gene. The CDR3 has 16 amino acids. V was pared by 3 bases and J by 1 base, with 7 bases of the junction left unmatched. The CDR3 region is CASSFHGGGRQETQYF. CDR3 coding DNA: TGTGCCAGCAGCTTTCATGGCGGGGGGCGCCAAGAGACCCAGTACTTC.

A few counts support this clonotype. The chain combines TRBV7-9 with TRBJ2-1, with 14 bases aligning to TRBD2. This CDR3 is built from 18 residues. Losses at the gene ends were 4 bases for V and 4 bases for J; bases not matched to a gene: 9. Per germline, CDR1 SEHNR and CDR2 FQNEAQ (reference sequence). CDR3 protein: CASSSGLAGGRFYNEQFF. CDR3 bases: TGTGCCAGCAGCTCCGGACTAGCGGGGGGTCGTTTTTACAATGAGCAGTTCTTC. Using reference TRBV7-9 and TRBJ2-1 for the parts outside the CDR3, the full variable domain is DTGVSQNPRHKITKRGQNVTFRCDPISEHNRLYWYRQTLGQGPEFLTYFQNEAQLEKSRLLSDRFSAERPKGSFSTLEIQRTEQGDSAMYLCASSSGLAGGRFYNEQFFGPGTRLTVL.

This clonotype was detected only a few times. The rearrangement links TRBV6-2 or TRBV6-3 to TRBJ1-1; tentatively, D is TRBD1 (6 bases). V shed 5 bases and J shed 4 bases, with 20 bases lying between them. Germline V lookup: CDR1 MNHEY, CDR2 SVGEGT. This CDR3 region has 16 residues. The DNA of the CDR3 is TGTGCCAGCAGTGAACAACAGGGATTCAGGGCCACTGAAGCTTTCTTT. It encodes CASSEQQGFRATEAFF.

This clonotype has more than one count but fewer than ten. V and J are TRBV4-1 and TRBJ2-3, with D perhaps TRBD2 (5 bases). CDR3 length equals 17 residues. V was clipped by 0 bases and J by 4 bases, with 17 bases between them. The germline V gene encodes CDR1 MGHRA and CDR2 YSYEKL. CDR3 bases: TGCGCCAGCAGCCAAGATACGGCCAGTTGGAGGCCAGATACGCAGTATTTT. It specifies CASSQDTASWRPDTQYF.

V gene TRBV4-1 combines with J gene TRBJ2-7, with unresolved D. This CDR3 spans 14 amino acids. V was cut by 1 base and J by 2 bases, with 9 bases left in between. The germline V gene encodes CDR1 MGHRA and CDR2 YSYEKL. CDR3 amino acids: CASSQVWGTYEQYF. In DNA form, the CDR3 reads TGCGCCAGCAGCCAAGTTTGGGGAACCTACGAGCAGTACTTC.

This clonotype was seen a handful of times. V usage is TRBV6-1 and J usage is TRBJ2-5; no reliable D call. There are 17 residues in the CDR3. Germline CDR1 is MNHNS and CDR2 is SASEGT. The V end was cut by 3 bases, the J end by 5 bases, with 22 bases between. In DNA form, the CDR3 reads TGTGCCAGCAGTGAGGCCGGGCCCTATAGTGAACGGGAGACCCAGTACTTC. This codes for CASSEAGPYSERETQYF.

The V gene is TRBV13, the J gene TRBJ2-7; D remains ambiguous. V lost 1 base and J 2 bases, leaving 9 bases between the germline ends. This CDR3 comprises 14 residues. Germline CDR1 and CDR2: PRHDT and FYEKMQ (reference sequence). The CDR3 loop reads CASSLDPRPYEQYF. CDR3 nucleotide sequence: TGTGCCAGCAGCTTAGACCCCAGACCCTACGAGCAGTACTTC.

Concerning this clonotype itself: This likely comes from a read error, as the CDR3 has no conserved phenylalanine or tryptophan at its end. V gene TRBV7-8 combines with J gene TRBJ2-2, with TRBD1 as a possible D gene (6 bases). V lost 7 bases and J 5 bases, leaving 23 bases between the germline ends. Germline values: CDR1 SGHVS, CDR2 FQNEAQ. There are 17 residues in the CDR3. The CDR3 sequence is CASTTTPRYRATGELFV. CDR3 sequence (DNA): TGTGCCAGCACCACTACGCCGAGGTACAGGGCGACCGGGGAGCTGTTTGTT.

This clonotype was detected only a few times. V gene TRBV6-2 or TRBV6-3 combines with J gene TRBJ1-4, with 7 bases identical to TRBD1. The ends lost 5 bases at V and 9 bases at J; junction bases unmatched: 12. The CDR3 is 15 residues long. The germline gives CDR1 MNHEY, CDR2 SVGEGT. CDR3 DNA: TGTGCCAGCAGTGGCCTACAGGGGCGACCGAAAAAACTGTTTTTT. The encoded protein is CASSGLQGRPKKLFF.

In regard to this clonotype: This may be a read error: a much more frequent sequence differs by one nucleotide. CDR3 nucleotides: TGTGCCAGCGGCTTAAGATGGCGGGGGGCCCAGGGTGAGCAGTTCTTC. Protein sequence: CASGLRWRGAQGEQFF. V and J are TRBV7-9 and TRBJ2-1; TRBD2 agrees at 8 bases. Germline V gene sequence: CDR1 SEHNR, CDR2 FQNEAQ (reference sequence). This CDR3 has 16 amino acids. The full variable domain, in which reference TRBV7-9 and TRBJ2-1 provide the parts outside the CDR3, is DTGVSQNPRHKITKRGQNVTFRCDPISEHNRLYWYRQTLGQGPEFLTYFQNEAQLEKSRLLSDRFSAERPKGSFSTLEIQRTEQGDSAMYLCASGLRWRGAQGEQFFGPGTRLTVL.

This chain connects TRBV10-3 to TRBJ1-1; no clear D. Germline V lookup: CDR1 ENHRY, CDR2 SYGVKD. This CDR3 comprises 13 residues. Trimming stripped 3 bases from V and 4 bases from J, with 9 bases between. The CDR3, as DNA: TGTGCCATCAGTGATAATACAACCACTGAAGCTTTCTTT. Protein: CAISDNTTTEAFF.

This clonotype was seen ten or more times. The chain joins TRBV28 to TRBJ1-3; no firm D call. V lost 5 bases and J 0 bases, leaving 11 bases between the germline ends. CDR1 and CDR2 from the germline V gene are MDHEN and SYDVKM. This CDR3 has 15 amino acids. The CDR3 DNA is TGTGCCAGCAGTATCCCATCGAGCTCTGGAAACACCATATATTTT. It codes for CASSIPSSSGNTIYF.

The chain combines TRBV30 with TRBJ1-3; unclear D gene. Per germline, CDR1 GTSNPN and CDR2 SVGIG (reference sequence). With 4 bases removed from V and 0 bases from J, the gap between germline ends came to 7 bases. This CDR3 is built from 13 residues. The CDR3 bases are TGTGCCTGGAACAGAGACTCTGGAAACACCATATATTTT. Protein sequence: CAWNRDSGNTIYF. Supplemented by reference TRBV30 and TRBJ1-3, the full variable domain reads SQTIHQWPATLVQPVGSPLSLECTVEGTSNPNLYWYRQAAGRGLQLLFYSVGIGQISSEVPQNLSASRPQDRQFILSSKKLLLSDSGFYLCAWNRDSGNTIYFGEGSWLTVV.

The chain employs TRBV28 and TRBJ1-4, with D possibly being TRBD1 (5 bases). CDR3 size: 15 residues. The V gene's germline CDR1 is MDHEN and CDR2 SYDVKM. The V and J ends lost 1 base and 7 bases respectively, with 13 bases between them. The CDR3 reads CASSLFGGVSEKLFF. The CDR3 DNA reads as TGTGCCAGCAGTTTATTTGGGGGTGTCAGTGAAAAACTGTTTTTT.

This rearrangement joins TRBV12-3 or TRBV12-4 to TRBJ2-3; D is uncertain. The CDR3 spans 13 residues. Deletions cut 4 bases from V and 2 bases from J, with 7 bases between. The CDR3 is CASSSTITDTQYF. The CDR3 DNA follows: TGTGCCAGCAGTTCGACGATCACAGATACGCAGTATTTT.

Regarding this clonotype: No conserved phenylalanine or tryptophan ends this CDR3, so it is likely a read error. V usage is TRBV7-2 and J usage is TRBJ2-7; D not certain. Trimming pared 3 bases from V and 6 bases from J, leaving 9 bases between. Germline CDR1 reads SGHTA; CDR2 reads FQGNSA. The CDR3 has 12 residues. The CDR3 DNA reads TGTGCCAGCAGCTTGTTACAGTTCGAGCAGTACCTC. Its translation is CASSLLQFEQYL.

In its sample, this clonotype was seen a few times. The chain has TRBV27 and TRBJ2-1, with 7 positions matching TRBD1. This CDR3 has 13 amino acids. Per germline, CDR1 MNHEY and CDR2 SMNVEV (reference sequence). With V trimmed by 10 bases and J by 0 bases, 3 bases remained unmatched. CDR3 sequence reads: CATRQGSYNEQFF. The DNA of the CDR3 is TGTGCCACGCGACAGGGCTCCTACAATGAGCAGTTCTTC.

This clonotype turned up a few times. This rearrangement joins TRBV5-4 to TRBJ2-5; no clear D gene. The CDR3 spans 12 residues. Germline CDR1 reads SGHNT; CDR2 reads YYREEE (reference sequence). V was shortened by 0 bases and J by 6 bases, with 6 bases between the two germline ends. The CDR3 coding sequence is TGTGCCAGCAGCTTGGGCCAGCAGACCCAGTACTTC. Residues: CASSLGQQTQYF.

With regard to this clonotype: It may be a read error: a sequence one base away is much more abundant. The chain couples TRBV7-6 to TRBJ2-3; 7 bases line up with TRBD2. Germline CDR1 is SGHVS and CDR2 is FNYEAQ. With 1 base clipped from V and 2 bases from J, the junction kept 6 bases outside the gene matches. This CDR3 contains 16 residues. The CDR3 DNA sequence: TGTGCCAGCAGCTTAGGCCGGGGGGTCCCCACAGATACGCAGTATTTT. It encodes CASSLGRGVPTDTQYF.

The chain links TRBV6-2 or TRBV6-3 to TRBJ2-7; 9 bases line up with TRBD2. The V gene's germline CDR1 is MNHEY and CDR2 SVGEGT. The CDR3 covers 15 residues. V shed 0 bases and J 5 bases; nucleotides not matched to a gene: 5. The CDR3 DNA sequence: TGTGCCAGCAGTTACTCTGCGGGGGGGCGGCACGAGCAGTACTTC. Protein sequence: CASSYSAGGRHEQYF.

This clonotype has at least ten counts. This sequence joins TRBV7-2 and TRBJ1-2, with D unclear. Germline V gene sequence: CDR1 SGHTA, CDR2 FQGNSA. The CDR3 loop spans 13 amino acids. The ends were cut back, 0 bases at V and 7 bases at J, with 9 bases in the middle. The CDR3 bases are TGTGCCAGCAGCTTAGCGGTGGACTTTGGCTACACCTTC. This sequence encodes CASSLAVDFGYTF.

This sequence joins TRBV9 and TRBJ1-2, with D possibly being TRBD1 (6 bases). V was shortened by 3 bases and J by 2 bases, with 14 bases between the two germline ends. CDR1 and CDR2 (germline): SGDLS, YYNGEE. The CDR3 is 15 amino acids. The CDR3 DNA sequence: TGTGCCAGCAGCGAGGAGGGGGACATCAACTATGGCTACACCTTC. This translates into CASSEEGDINYGYTF.

This clonotype was seen ten or more times. The rearrangement uses TRBV7-2 and TRBJ2-1; unclear D gene. Trimming stripped 3 bases from V and 5 bases from J, with 11 bases between. Germline values: CDR1 SGHTA, CDR2 FQGNSA. The CDR3 spans 14 residues. The CDR3 reads CASSLFRVNNEQFF. Written as DNA, the CDR3 is TGTGCCAGCAGCTTGTTTCGGGTCAACAATGAGCAGTTCTTC.

The chain combines TRBV6-2 or TRBV6-3 with TRBJ1-5, with 7 bases lining up with TRBD1. This CDR3 contains 14 residues. J gave up 7 bases and V 7 bases, and 10 bases lay outside the gene matches. CDR1 and CDR2 (germline): MNHEY, SVGEGT. The CDR3, as DNA: TGTGCCAGCAATGACCGACAGGGTGGGCAGCCCCAGCATTTT. It specifies CASNDRQGGQPQHF.

The chain couples TRBV7-9 to TRBJ2-5; the match to TRBD2 covers 14 bases. The CDR3 totals 16 residues. CDR1 and CDR2 from the germline V gene are SEHNR and FQNEAQ (reference sequence). With V trimmed by 5 bases and J by 1 base, 3 bases remained unmatched. CDR3 protein: CASSDGLAGGQETQYF. DNA for the CDR3: TGTGCCAGCAGCGACGGACTAGCGGGGGGCCAAGAGACCCAGTACTTC.

The chain is built from TRBV5-5 and TRBJ1-3; D not certain. Germline V gives CDR1 SGHKS, CDR2 YYEKEE (reference sequence). The CDR3 is 15 residues long. Trimming removed 1 base at V and 1 base at J, with 9 bases between. The CDR3 DNA is TGTGCCAGCAGCTTGATTGTACGTTCTGGAAACACCATATATTTT. Translating gives CASSLIVRSGNTIYF.